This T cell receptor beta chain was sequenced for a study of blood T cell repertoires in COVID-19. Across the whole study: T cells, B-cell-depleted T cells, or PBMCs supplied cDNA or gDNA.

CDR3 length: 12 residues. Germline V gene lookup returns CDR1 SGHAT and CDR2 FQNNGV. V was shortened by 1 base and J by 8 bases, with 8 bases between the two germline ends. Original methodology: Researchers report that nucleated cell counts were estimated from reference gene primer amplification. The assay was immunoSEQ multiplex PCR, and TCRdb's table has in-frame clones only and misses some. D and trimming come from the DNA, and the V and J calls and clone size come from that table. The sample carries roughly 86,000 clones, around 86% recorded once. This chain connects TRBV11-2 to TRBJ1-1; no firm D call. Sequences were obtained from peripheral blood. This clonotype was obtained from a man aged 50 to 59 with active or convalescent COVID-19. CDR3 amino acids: CASSLGIGEAFF. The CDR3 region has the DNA TGTGCCAGCAGCTTAGGCATCGGGGAAGCTTTCTTT.